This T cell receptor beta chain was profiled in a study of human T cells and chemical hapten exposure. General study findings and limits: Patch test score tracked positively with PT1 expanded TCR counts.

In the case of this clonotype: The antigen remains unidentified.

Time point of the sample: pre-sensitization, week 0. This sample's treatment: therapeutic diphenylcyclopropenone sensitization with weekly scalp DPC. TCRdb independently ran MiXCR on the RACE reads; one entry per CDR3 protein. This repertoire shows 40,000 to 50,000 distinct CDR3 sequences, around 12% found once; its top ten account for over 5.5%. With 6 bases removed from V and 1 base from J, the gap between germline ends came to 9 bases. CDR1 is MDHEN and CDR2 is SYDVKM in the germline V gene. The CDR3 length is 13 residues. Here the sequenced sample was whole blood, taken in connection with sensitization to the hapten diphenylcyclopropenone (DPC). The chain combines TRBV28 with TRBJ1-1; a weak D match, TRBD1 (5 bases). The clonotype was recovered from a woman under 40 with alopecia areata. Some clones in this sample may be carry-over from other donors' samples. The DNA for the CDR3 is TGTGCCAGCAGGGTGGGGCCGAACACTGAAGCTTTCTTT. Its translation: CASRVGPNTEAFF. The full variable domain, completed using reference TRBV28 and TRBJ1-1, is DVKVTQSSRYLVKRTGEKVFLECVQDMDHENMFWYRQDPGLGLRLIYFSYDVKMKEKGDIPEGYSVSREKKERFSLILESASTNQTSMYLCASRVGPNTEAFFGQGTRLTVV.